This T cell receptor (beta chain) was recovered during a study of OX40 agonist ivuxolimab in advanced cancers. Repertoires were generated with immunoSEQ multiplex PCR, while TCRdb's copy carries only in-frame clones and drops some. The data show roughly 35,000 clones, with 70% to 85% seen just once and around 2% held by the top ten. The CDR3 runs to 15 residues. CDR1 and CDR2 from the germline V gene are LNHDA and SQIVND (reference sequence). V was pared by 4 bases and J by 4 bases, with 17 bases between. This receptor was identified in an adult with an advanced solid tumor such as melanoma, head and neck, liver or kidney cancer. The sequences come from CD4+ or CD8+ T cells sorted from blood, collected in a trial of the OX40 agonist ivuxolimab. The V call is TRBV19, the J call TRBJ2-7; D may be TRBD1 (6 bases). CDR3: CASSTLVGTPYEQYF. CDR3 DNA: TGTGCCAGTAGTACCCTAGTTGGGACACCATACGAGCAGTACTTC.